The T cell receptor beta chain described here comes from a study of T-cell reconstitution after alpha-beta-depleted transplantation in children. The CDR3 is made up of 12 amino acids. V lost 5 bases and J 5 bases, leaving 9 bases between the germline ends. Preparation of the TCRbeta library used unique molecular identifiers. Via MiXCR, TCRdb re-called the PCR reads, giving one row per CDR3 protein. The data contain about 230,000 distinct CDR3 sequences, roughly a tenth of them seen just once; the ten biggest clones take up approximately 6.2%. V and J are TRBV12-3 or TRBV12-4 and TRBJ2-5; no clear D. This sequence originates from a human donor who donated a stem cell graft to a child with acute lymphoblastic leukemia. The sequencing here drew on PBMCs from the stem cell graft donor, taken from the stem cell graft. CDR3 loop: CASSTDGETQYF. The CDR3 DNA is TGTGCCAGCAGTACCGATGGCGAGACCCAGTACTTC.